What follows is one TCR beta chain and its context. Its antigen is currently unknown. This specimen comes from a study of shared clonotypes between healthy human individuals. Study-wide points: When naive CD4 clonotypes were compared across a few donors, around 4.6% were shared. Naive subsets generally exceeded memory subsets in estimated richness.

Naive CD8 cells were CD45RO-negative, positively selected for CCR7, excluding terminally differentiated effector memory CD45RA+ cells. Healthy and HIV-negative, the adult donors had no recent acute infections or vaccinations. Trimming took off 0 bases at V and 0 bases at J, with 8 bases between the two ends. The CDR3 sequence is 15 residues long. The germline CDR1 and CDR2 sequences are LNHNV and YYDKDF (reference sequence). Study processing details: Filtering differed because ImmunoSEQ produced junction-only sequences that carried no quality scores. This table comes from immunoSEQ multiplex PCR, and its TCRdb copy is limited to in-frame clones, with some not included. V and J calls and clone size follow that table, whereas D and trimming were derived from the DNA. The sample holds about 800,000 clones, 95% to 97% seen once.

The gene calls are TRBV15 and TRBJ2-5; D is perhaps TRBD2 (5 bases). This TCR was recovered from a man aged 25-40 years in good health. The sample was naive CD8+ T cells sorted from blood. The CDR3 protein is CATSRDPGYQETQYF. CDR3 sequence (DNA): TGTGCCACCAGCAGAGATCCGGGGTACCAAGAGACCCAGTACTTC.